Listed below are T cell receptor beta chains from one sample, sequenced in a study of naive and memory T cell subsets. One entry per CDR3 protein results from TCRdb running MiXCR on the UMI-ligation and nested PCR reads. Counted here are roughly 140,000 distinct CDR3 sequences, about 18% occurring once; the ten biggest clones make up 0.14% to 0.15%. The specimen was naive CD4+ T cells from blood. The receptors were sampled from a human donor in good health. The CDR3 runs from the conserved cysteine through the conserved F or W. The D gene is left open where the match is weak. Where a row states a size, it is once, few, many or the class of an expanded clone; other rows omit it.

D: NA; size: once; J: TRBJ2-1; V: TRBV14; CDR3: CASSQGGTGRGRNEQFF; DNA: TGTGCCAGCAGCCAAGGGGGGACGGGACGAGGACGTAATGAGCAGTTCTTC
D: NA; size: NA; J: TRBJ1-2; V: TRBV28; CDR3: CASSLSAGYTF; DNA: TGTGCCAGCAGTTTATCCGCTGGCTACACCTTC
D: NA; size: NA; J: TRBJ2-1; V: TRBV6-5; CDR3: CASRRLRTDLYNEQFF; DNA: TGTGCCAGCAGACGCCTTAGGACCGACCTTTACAATGAGCAGTTCTTC
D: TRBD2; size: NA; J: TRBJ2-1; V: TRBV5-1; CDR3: CASRSAGGPRNEQFF; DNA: TGCGCCAGCAGGTCAGCGGGAGGGCCGAGGAATGAGCAGTTCTTC
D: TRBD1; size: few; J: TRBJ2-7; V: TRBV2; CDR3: CASTVETGSSYEQYF; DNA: TGTGCCAGCACCGTCGAGACAGGGAGCTCCTACGAGCAGTACTTC
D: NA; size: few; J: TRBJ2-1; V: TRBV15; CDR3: CATSRDGGEQFF; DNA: TGTGCCACCAGCAGAGATGGGGGTGAGCAGTTCTTC
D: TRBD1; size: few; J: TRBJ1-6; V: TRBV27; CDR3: CASRRGQGADNSPLHF; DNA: TGTGCCAGCAGACGCGGACAGGGGGCAGATAATTCACCCCTCCACTTT
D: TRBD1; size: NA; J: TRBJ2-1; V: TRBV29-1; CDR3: CSVWTGGNEQFF; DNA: TGCAGCGTTTGGACAGGGGGAAATGAGCAGTTCTTC
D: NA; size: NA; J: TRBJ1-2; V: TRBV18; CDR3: CASSPTDLYGYTF; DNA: TGTGCCAGCTCACCCACAGATCTGTATGGCTACACCTTC
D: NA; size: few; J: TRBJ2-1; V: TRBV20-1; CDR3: CSARDPTGTRQFF; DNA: TGCAGTGCTAGAGATCCTACAGGTACCCGGCAGTTCTTC
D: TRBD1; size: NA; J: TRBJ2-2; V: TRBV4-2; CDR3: CASSQGHDRVSGELFF; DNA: TGTGCCAGCAGCCAAGGGCACGACAGGGTCTCCGGGGAGCTGTTTTTT
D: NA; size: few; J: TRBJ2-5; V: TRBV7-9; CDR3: CASSIGTPETQYF; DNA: TGTGCCAGCAGCATCGGGACGCCAGAGACCCAGTACTTC
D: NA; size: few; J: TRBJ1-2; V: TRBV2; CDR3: CASSEALLGRAYGYTF; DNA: TGTGCCAGCAGTGAAGCGCTTCTTGGCAGAGCATATGGCTACACCTTC
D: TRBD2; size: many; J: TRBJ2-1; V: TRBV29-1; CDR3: CSVVLLAGGYNEQFF; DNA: TGCAGCGTTGTCCTTCTAGCGGGAGGTTACAATGAGCAGTTCTTC
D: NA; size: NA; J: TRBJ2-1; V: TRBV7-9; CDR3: CASTPGDLYNEQFF; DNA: TGTGCCAGCACCCCGGGGGACCTCTACAATGAGCAGTTCTTC
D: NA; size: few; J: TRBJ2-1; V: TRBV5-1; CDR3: CASSLGGTSYNEQFF; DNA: TGCGCCAGCAGCTTGGGCGGGACCTCCTACAATGAGCAGTTCTTC
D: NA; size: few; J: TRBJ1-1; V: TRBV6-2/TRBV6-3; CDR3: CASSSLVHTEAFF; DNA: TGTGCCAGCAGTTCACTGGTTCACACTGAAGCTTTCTTT
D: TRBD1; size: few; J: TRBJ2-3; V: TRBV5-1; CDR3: CASSWGTGRFTDTQYF; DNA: TGCGCCAGCAGCTGGGGGACAGGCAGGTTCACAGATACGCAGTATTTT
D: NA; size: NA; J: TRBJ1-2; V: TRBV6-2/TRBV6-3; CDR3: CASSYSTARRAFYGYTF; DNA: TGTGCCAGCAGTTACTCGACGGCCAGGAGGGCTTTCTATGGCTACACCTTC
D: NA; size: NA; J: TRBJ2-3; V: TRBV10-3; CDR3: CAISASYPRSTDTQYF; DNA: TGTGCCATCAGCGCATCCTACCCGCGTAGCACAGATACGCAGTATTTT
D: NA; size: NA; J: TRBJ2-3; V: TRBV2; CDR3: CASRGEEWTTADTQYF; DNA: TGTGCCAGCAGGGGCGAGGAATGGACAACGGCTGATACGCAGTATTTT
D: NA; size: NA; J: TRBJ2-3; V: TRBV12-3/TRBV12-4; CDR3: CASSRYVSRGTDTQYF; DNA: TGTGCCAGCAGTCGTTACGTATCTAGAGGCACAGATACGCAGTATTTT
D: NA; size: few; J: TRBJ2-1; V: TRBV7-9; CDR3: CASSLEGAGQFF; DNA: TGTGCCAGCAGCTTAGAAGGGGCGGGGCAGTTCTTC
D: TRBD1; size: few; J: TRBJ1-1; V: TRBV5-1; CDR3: CASSRTGDTEAFF; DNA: TGCGCCAGCAGCCGGACAGGGGACACTGAAGCTTTCTTT
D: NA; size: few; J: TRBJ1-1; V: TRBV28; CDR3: CASSSGSLNTEAFF; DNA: TGTGCCAGCAGTTCAGGGAGTCTTAACACTGAAGCTTTCTTT
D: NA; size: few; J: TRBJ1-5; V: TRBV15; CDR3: CATIPGHNSNQPQHF; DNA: TGTGCCACCATACCGGGTCACAATAGCAATCAGCCCCAGCATTTT
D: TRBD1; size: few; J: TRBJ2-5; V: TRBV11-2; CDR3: CASSQWDSLAETQYF; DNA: TGTGCCAGCAGCCAATGGGACAGCCTCGCAGAGACCCAGTACTTC
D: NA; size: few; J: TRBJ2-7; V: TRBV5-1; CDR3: CASTWTVTTEQYF; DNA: TGCGCCAGCACCTGGACCGTCACCACCGAGCAGTACTTC
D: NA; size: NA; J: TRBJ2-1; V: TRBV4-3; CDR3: CASSQGGRGEQFF; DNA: TGCGCCAGCAGCCAAGGGGGAAGGGGCGAGCAGTTCTTC
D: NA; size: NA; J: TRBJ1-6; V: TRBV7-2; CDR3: CASSAGTNSPLHF; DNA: TGTGCCAGCAGCGCGGGGACCAATTCACCCCTCCACTTT
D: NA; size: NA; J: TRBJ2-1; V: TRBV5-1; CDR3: CASSKDLPEQFF; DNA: TGCGCCAGCAGCAAGGACCTCCCTGAGCAGTTCTTC
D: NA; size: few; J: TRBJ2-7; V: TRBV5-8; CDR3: CASSRTRSEQYF; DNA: TGTGCCAGCAGCCGGACCCGAAGCGAGCAGTACTTC
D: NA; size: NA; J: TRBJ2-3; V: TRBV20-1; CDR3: CSACVRSTDTQYF; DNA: TGCAGTGCTTGTGTGCGTAGCACAGATACGCAGTATTTT
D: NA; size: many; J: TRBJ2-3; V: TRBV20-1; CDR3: CSAQRTVSTDTQYF; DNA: TGCAGTGCTCAGAGGACGGTTAGCACAGATACGCAGTATTTT
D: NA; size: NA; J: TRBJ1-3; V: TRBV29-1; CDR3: CSVASSYSGNTIYF; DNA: TGCAGCGTTGCGTCTTCCTACTCTGGAAACACCATATATTTT
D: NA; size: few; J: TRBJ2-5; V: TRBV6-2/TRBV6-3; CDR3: CASSYSMIQETQYF; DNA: TGTGCCAGCAGTTACTCGATGATACAAGAGACCCAGTACTTC
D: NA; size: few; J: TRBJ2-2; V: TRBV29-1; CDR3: CSSTENTGELFF; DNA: TGCAGTTCGACAGAAAACACCGGGGAGCTGTTTTTT
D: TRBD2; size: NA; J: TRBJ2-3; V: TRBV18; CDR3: CASSPNLAGGTDTQYF; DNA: TGTGCCAGCTCGCCGAACCTAGCGGGAGGAACAGATACGCAGTATTTT
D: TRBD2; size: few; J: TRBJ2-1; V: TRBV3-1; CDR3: CASSQVLASGIRDEQFF; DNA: TGTGCCAGCAGCCAAGTTTTAGCTAGCGGGATCAGAGATGAGCAGTTCTTC
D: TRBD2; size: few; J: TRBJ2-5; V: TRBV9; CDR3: CASSVAVAGETQYF; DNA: TGTGCCAGCAGCGTAGCCGTAGCGGGAGAGACCCAGTACTTC
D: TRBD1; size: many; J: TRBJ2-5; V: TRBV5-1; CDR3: CASSPGQGRETQYF; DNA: TGCGCCAGCAGCCCGGGACAGGGGCGAGAGACCCAGTACTTC
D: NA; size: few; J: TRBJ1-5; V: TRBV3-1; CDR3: CASSQAVGDQPQHF; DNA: TGTGCCAGCAGCCAAGCGGTCGGTGATCAGCCCCAGCATTTT
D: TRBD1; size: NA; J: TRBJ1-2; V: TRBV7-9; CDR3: CASSFGTGGLLHYGYTF; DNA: TGTGCCAGCAGCTTCGGCACAGGGGGCCTCTTACATTATGGCTACACCTTC